This passage covers 31 T cell receptor beta chains from one sample sequenced in a study of T cells in narcolepsy. Some clones are missing from TCRdb's copy, which holds only in-frame ones; the method was immunoSEQ multiplex PCR. The sample has around 30,000 clones, 80% to 85% seen once; the top ten hold 2.6%. Sequenced material: CD45RA- memory CD4+ T cells from PBMCs. These receptors came from a human donor with narcolepsy.

V and J are TRBV30 and TRBJ1-2; D call uncertain. The CDR3 contains 12 residues. Germline V gene sequence: CDR1 GTSNPN, CDR2 SVGIG (reference sequence). V was clipped by 2 bases and J by 0 bases, with 4 bases between them. CDR3 DNA sequence: TGTGCCTGGAGTATGGCTAACTATGGCTACACCTTC. It codes for CAWSMANYGYTF. The whole variable domain, remainder taken from reference TRBV30 and TRBJ1-2, is SQTIHQWPATLVQPVGSPLSLECTVEGTSNPNLYWYRQAAGRGLQLLFYSVGIGQISSEVPQNLSASRPQDRQFILSSKKLLLSDSGFYLCAWSMANYGYTFGSGTRLTVV.

This chain connects TRBV7-9 to TRBJ2-4; TRBD2 aligns across 7 bases. Germline V gene data show CDR1 as SEHNR and CDR2 as FQNEAQ (reference sequence). J was trimmed by 8 bases and V by 3 bases; bases with no gene match: 7. The CDR3 is made up of 14 amino acids. Here the CDR3 reads CASSFPGEGDIQYF. The CDR3 DNA follows: TGTGCCAGCAGCTTCCCGGGGGAGGGAGACATTCAGTACTTC. Together with reference TRBV7-9 and TRBJ2-4, the CDR3 gives the full variable domain: DTGVSQNPRHKITKRGQNVTFRCDPISEHNRLYWYRQTLGQGPEFLTYFQNEAQLEKSRLLSDRFSAERPKGSFSTLEIQRTEQGDSAMYLCASSFPGEGDIQYFGAGTRLSVL.

The chain joins TRBV6-5 to TRBJ1-2; D call uncertain. Trimming cost V 7 bases and J 1 base, with 10 bases left between them. The CDR3 has 13 amino acids. Germline CDR1 is MNHEY and CDR2 is SVGAGI. The CDR3 DNA follows: TGTGCCAGCAATGCGGAAAGTAACTATGGCTACACCTTC. Translating gives CASNAESNYGYTF.

This sequence joins TRBV5-1 and TRBJ1-4; the D gene is possibly TRBD1 (6 bases). This CDR3 is built from 15 residues. CDR1 SGHRS and CDR2 YFSETQ come from the germline V gene. V lost 3 bases to trimming and J lost 2 bases, with 11 bases between them. Written as DNA, the CDR3 is TGCGCCAGCAGCTGGGGGCGAAATACTAATGAAAAACTGTTTTTT. This encodes CASSWGRNTNEKLFF.

This clone was recorded only once. The rearrangement joins TRBV7-9 to TRBJ1-4, with D tentatively TRBD1 (6 bases). Germline CDR1 SEHNR, CDR2 FQNEAQ (reference sequence). Trimming removed 5 bases from V and 7 bases from J, with 11 bases in between. This CDR3 is built from 13 residues. The CDR3 here is CASSPRTAEKLFF. CDR3 nucleotides: TGTGCCAGCAGCCCCCGGACAGCTGAAAAACTGTTTTTT. The variable domain in full, completed from reference TRBV7-9 and TRBJ1-4, reads DTGVSQNPRHKITKRGQNVTFRCDPISEHNRLYWYRQTLGQGPEFLTYFQNEAQLEKSRLLSDRFSAERPKGSFSTLEIQRTEQGDSAMYLCASSPRTAEKLFFGSGTQLSVL.

This clone was seen only once. The chain employs TRBV30 and TRBJ1-5; 9 nucleotides line up with TRBD1. CDR1 and CDR2 (germline): GTSNPN, SVGIG (reference sequence). The CDR3 is 19 residues long. V was clipped by 7 bases and J by 7 bases; unmatched bases: 26. In nucleotides, the CDR3 is TGTGCCTACACCGTGGACAGGGGCCGTTCGGAAGGCGTAATGCAGCCCCAGCATTTT. Its protein product is CAYTVDRGRSEGVMQPQHF.

CDR3 coding DNA: TGTGCCAGCAGTGAAGTAGGTATCTCCAACGTCCTGACTTTC. Protein product: CASSEVGISNVLTF. The chain uses TRBV6-1 and TRBJ2-6, with D unresolved. This CDR3 is built from 14 residues. The germline V gene encodes CDR1 MNHNS and CDR2 SASEGT. V was clipped by 1 base and J by 8 bases, with 9 bases between them.

V gene TRBV5-5 combines with J gene TRBJ1-5; unclear D gene. The CDR3 runs to 14 residues. Trimming removed 4 bases at V and 5 bases at J, with 13 bases between. In germline, CDR1 is SGHKS, CDR2 YYEKEE (reference sequence). CDR3 in DNA: TGTGCCAGCAGCCTAGGCCTAGGCTATCAGCCCCAGCATTTT. This translates into CASSLGLGYQPQHF.

This clone was detected only once. V and J are TRBV11-2 and TRBJ1-3; 11 nucleotides agree with TRBD1. Germline assignment: CDR1 SGHAT and CDR2 FQNNGV. V lost 4 bases to trimming and J lost 0 bases; unmatched junction nucleotides: 5. The CDR3 totals 17 residues. DNA for the CDR3: TGTGCCAGCAGCTGGACAGGGGGCCAGAGCTCTGGAAACACCATATATTTT. Its protein product is CASSWTGGQSSGNTIYF.

This clone appeared a few times. CDR3 region: CASGAGGTYEQYF. The CDR3 coding sequence is TGTGCCAGCGGGGCGGGGGGGACCTACGAGCAGTACTTC. This rearrangement joins TRBV6-1 to TRBJ2-7, with 9 bases lining up with TRBD2. The CDR3 is made up of 13 amino acids. The germline V gene has CDR1 MNHNS and CDR2 SASEGT. The V gene end was trimmed by 8 bases and the J gene end by 2 bases; junction bases not matched to a gene: 4.

This clone was picked up a small number of times. The rearrangement links TRBV4-3 to TRBJ2-3; 10 bases fit TRBD2. The CDR3 sequence is 17 residues long. Germline CDR1 reads LGHNA; CDR2 reads YSLEER. The V gene end was trimmed by 0 bases and the J gene end by 2 bases; junction bases not matched to a gene: 5. CDR3 sequence reads: CASSQDPSGGLTDTQYF. The CDR3 coding sequence is TGCGCCAGCAGCCAAGATCCTAGCGGGGGCCTCACAGATACGCAGTATTTT.

This chain connects TRBV19 to TRBJ1-2; 8 bases align to TRBD1. V was clipped by 6 bases and J by 1 base; unmatched bases: 1. Germline-derived CDR1 and CDR2 are LNHDA and SQIVND (reference sequence). CDR3 length: 13 amino acids. For the CDR3, the DNA is TGTGCCAGTAGGGGACAGGTTAACTATGGCTACACCTTC. Its translation: CASRGQVNYGYTF.

This clone showed up just once. J is TRBJ1-5 and V is TRBV19; maybe TRBD1 (6 bases). V lost 6 bases, J lost 3 bases, and 18 bases lay in between. The CDR3 covers 16 residues. CDR1 and CDR2 from the germline V gene are LNHDA and SQIVND (reference sequence). This chain's CDR3 is CASSLRAGAINQPQHF. The CDR3 DNA reads as TGTGCCAGTAGCCTTCGGGCGGGGGCAATCAATCAGCCCCAGCATTTT.

This chain uses TRBV6-5 with TRBJ1-6; 8 bases are a match to TRBD1. Germline CDR1 and CDR2: MNHEY and SVGAGI. The CDR3 runs to 14 residues. V gave up 7 bases and J gave up 8 bases; unmatched junction bases: 7. CDR3 loop: CASKQGEPDSPLHF. CDR3 coding DNA: TGTGCCAGCAAACAGGGGGAACCTGATTCACCCCTCCACTTT.

This chain uses TRBV6-5 with TRBJ1-1, with 7 bases matching TRBD1. With 5 bases clipped from V and 7 bases from J, the junction kept 4 bases outside the gene matches. Germline V gene sequence: CDR1 MNHEY, CDR2 SVGAGI. CDR3 length: 12 amino acids. The CDR3 loop is CASSRQGDEAFF. CDR3 nucleotides: TGTGCCAGCAGTCGACAGGGTGATGAAGCTTTCTTT.

The chain links TRBV10-3 to TRBJ2-7; 9 bases line up with TRBD1. After removal of 6 bases from V and 4 bases from J, the junction contained 10 bases not matched to a gene. CDR1 ENHRY and CDR2 SYGVKD come from the germline V gene. The CDR3 totals 15 residues. As DNA, the CDR3 is TGTGCCATCAGCTCAACAGGGGGCGCTTTATACGAGCAGTACTTC. Translated, it gives CAISSTGGALYEQYF.

The V call is TRBV5-4, the J call TRBJ2-7; D is perhaps TRBD1 (6 bases). CDR1 SGHNT and CDR2 YYREEE come from the germline V gene (reference sequence). V lost 3 bases and J 4 bases, leaving 20 bases between the germline ends. There are 16 residues in the CDR3. CDR3 region: CASSSGQNIHFYEQYF. Here the CDR3 DNA reads TGTGCCAGCAGCTCAGGACAGAATATCCATTTTTACGAGCAGTACTTC.

The rearrangement joins TRBV7-8 to TRBJ1-4; D uncertain. The CDR3 is 18 residues long. Germline V CDR1 and CDR2: SGHVS, FQNEAQ. V lost 6 bases, J lost 5 bases, and 25 bases lay in between. The CDR3 protein is CASSDKRCLPVDNEKLFF. The CDR3 DNA is TGTGCCAGCAGTGACAAGAGGTGTCTCCCAGTCGACAATGAAAAACTGTTTTTT.

V gene TRBV2 combines with J gene TRBJ1-5; TRBD1 is a possible D gene (5 bases). V shed 7 bases and J shed 7 bases, with 20 bases lying between them. This CDR3 comprises 15 residues. The germline gives CDR1 SNHLY, CDR2 FYNNEI. This chain's CDR3 is CASNSAGGTGQPQHF. The CDR3 nucleotides read TGTGCCAGCAATTCCGCTGGGGGTACGGGGCAGCCCCAGCATTTT.

This chain joins TRBV5-6 and TRBJ2-4, with D hard to call. The CDR3 runs to 11 residues. Trimming took off 4 bases at V and 7 bases at J, with 6 bases between the two ends. Germline values: CDR1 SGHDT, CDR2 YYEEEE. As DNA, the CDR3 is TGTGCCAGCAGCCGACTGAACATTCAGTACTTC. Translated: CASSRLNIQYF.

The rearrangement uses TRBV6-5 and TRBJ1-2, with TRBD1 as a possible D gene (5 bases). The germline V gene has CDR1 MNHEY and CDR2 SVGAGI. CDR3 length: 15 amino acids. The V end lost 6 bases, the J end lost 2 bases, and 16 bases lay between the germline ends. CDR3 sequence reads: CASRGTGTPNYGYTF. In nucleotides, the CDR3 is TGTGCCAGCAGAGGCACCGGGACTCCGAACTATGGCTACACCTTC.

This chain connects TRBV6-1 to TRBJ1-1, with a tentative D call TRBD1 (6 bases). CDR1 and CDR2 from the germline V gene are MNHNS and SASEGT. Between the trimmed V and J ends, which lost 3 bases and 0 bases, there was a span of 8 bases. There are 14 residues in the CDR3. CDR3 protein: CASSDRGMNTEAFF. The CDR3 nucleotides read TGTGCCAGCAGTGATAGGGGGATGAACACTGAAGCTTTCTTT.

This clone was counted between two and nine times. V and J are TRBV7-2 and TRBJ1-1, with D hard to call. Germline V lookup: CDR1 SGHTA, CDR2 FQGNSA. This CDR3 is 14 amino acids long. Between the trimmed V and J ends, which lost 7 bases and 2 bases, there was a span of 14 bases. CDR3 DNA sequence: TGTGCCAGCACCCAGGCGAAGTCCAACACTGAAGCTTTCTTT. The encoded protein is CASTQAKSNTEAFF.

This clone has just a few counts. The chain couples TRBV19 to TRBJ1-4; 8 bases align to TRBD1. Germline loops: CDR1 LNHDA, CDR2 SQIVND (reference sequence). With V trimmed by 4 bases and J by 4 bases, 5 bases remained unmatched. This CDR3 contains 15 residues. CDR3 sequence (DNA): TGTGCCAGTAGTAGTACAGGGGGAGGTAATGAAAAACTGTTTTTT. It is translated as CASSSTGGGNEKLFF.

The V and J genes are TRBV9 and TRBJ1-2, with D perhaps TRBD1 (6 bases). The CDR3 sequence is 16 residues long. V gave up 5 bases and J gave up 1 base, with 18 bases separating them. CDR1 is SGDLS and CDR2 is YYNGEE in the germline V gene. CDR3 DNA: TGTGCCAGCAGTAGAACGGGGGGCGCTTTTAACTATGGCTACACCTTC. Translating gives CASSRTGGAFNYGYTF. The variable domain in full, with the rest retrieved from reference TRBV9 and TRBJ1-2, is DSGVTQTPKHLITATGQRVTLRCSPRSGDLSVYWYQQSLDQGLQFLIQYYNGEERAKGNILERFSAQQFPDLHSELNLSSLELGDSALYFCASSRTGGAFNYGYTFGSGTRLTVV.

CDR3 sequence: CSQERGNPQYF. CDR3 sequence (DNA): TGCAGCCAAGAGCGGGGAAATCCCCAGTACTTC. This chain joins TRBV29-1 and TRBJ2-5; 7 nucleotides match TRBD2. Per the germline V gene, CDR1 is SQVTM and CDR2 is ANQGSEA. V lost 8 bases, J lost 9 bases, and 9 bases stayed unmatched. The CDR3 covers 11 residues.

V gene TRBV27 combines with J gene TRBJ1-4; 10 positions agree with TRBD1. The length of the CDR3 is 18 residues. Germline CDR1 and CDR2: MNHEY and SMNVEV (reference sequence). After removal of 2 bases from V and 7 bases from J, the junction contained 13 bases not matched to a gene. The CDR3 loop is CASSLNRVGTGEGEKLFF. The DNA for the CDR3 is TGTGCCAGCAGTTTAAATAGAGTAGGGACAGGGGAAGGTGAAAAACTGTTTTTT.

This clone was observed once. The chain recombines TRBV30 with TRBJ1-3; unclear D gene. Germline CDR1 is GTSNPN and CDR2 is SVGIG (reference sequence). V lost 3 bases and J lost 4, with 7 bases in between. This CDR3 is built from 12 residues. The CDR3 DNA follows: TGTGCCTGGAGCTTCCTAGGAAACACCATATATTTT. Translating gives CAWSFLGNTIYF. Full variable domain (remainder filled in from reference TRBV30 and TRBJ1-3): SQTIHQWPATLVQPVGSPLSLECTVEGTSNPNLYWYRQAAGRGLQLLFYSVGIGQISSEVPQNLSASRPQDRQFILSSKKLLLSDSGFYLCAWSFLGNTIYFGEGSWLTVV.

The genes are TRBV6-4 and TRBJ1-1, with a possible D match to TRBD1 (5 bases). Trimming removed 3 bases at V and 1 base at J, with 12 bases between. The CDR3 runs 15 residues. CDR1 MRHNA and CDR2 SNTAGT come from the germline V gene. The CDR3, as DNA: TGTGCCAGCAGTGAGGGGGGGGATTGGAACACTGAAGCTTTCTTT. As protein: CASSEGGDWNTEAFF.

This chain links TRBV5-4 with TRBJ1-6, with 7 bases fitting TRBD1. The trim removed 5 bases at V and 5 bases at J, leaving 4 bases unmatched. CDR1 and CDR2 (germline): SGHNT, YYREEE (reference sequence). This CDR3 region has 14 residues. The CDR3 DNA reads as TGTGCCAGCAGAAGGACAGGAAATAATTCACCCCTCCACTTT. Amino acids: CASRRTGNNSPLHF.

V and J are TRBV25-1 and TRBJ2-4, with D maybe TRBD2 (6 bases). Trimming took off 0 bases at V and 0 bases at J, with 15 bases between the two ends. The CDR3 extends over 18 amino acids. Germline CDR1 and CDR2: MGHDK and SYGVNS. The CDR3 region has the DNA TGTGCCAGCAGTGAATACCGTGGGGGAGGACTAGCCAAAAACATTCAGTACTTC. This sequence encodes CASSEYRGGGLAKNIQYF.